This T cell receptor beta chain was observed in a study of T cell clones after liver transplantation. About the research overall: Tolerance: complete withdrawal held at least one year, liver enzymes staying within twice normal.

Germline lookup yields CDR1 SSHAT and CDR2 FNYEAQ (reference sequence). V shed 4 bases, J shed 4 bases, and the junction held 15 bases outside the gene matches. This CDR3 has 17 amino acids. Here immunoSEQ multiplex PCR was the method, and the copy in TCRdb shows in-frame clones only, minus some. The repertoire holds tens of thousands of clones, with over 65% as singletons. The study, taken as a whole, reports: Post-transplant, graft-donor-reactive CD4 TCRbeta sequences in blood dropped significantly in most of the 8 subjects. Post-transplant time points were not standardized, so conclusions are preliminary.

This clone was seen once. The antigen remains unidentified. This TCR came from a human patient who received a liver transplant. Some T cells may have come from the graft donor. V and J are TRBV7-7 and TRBJ2-5; TRBD1 matches 7 bases. Sample: CD4+ T cells from blood, taken at the 22-month timepoint. CDR3 amino acids: CASSSRQGGANVETQYF. CDR3 DNA: TGTGCCAGCAGCTCCAGACAGGGTGGGGCAAATGTAGAGACCCAGTACTTC.